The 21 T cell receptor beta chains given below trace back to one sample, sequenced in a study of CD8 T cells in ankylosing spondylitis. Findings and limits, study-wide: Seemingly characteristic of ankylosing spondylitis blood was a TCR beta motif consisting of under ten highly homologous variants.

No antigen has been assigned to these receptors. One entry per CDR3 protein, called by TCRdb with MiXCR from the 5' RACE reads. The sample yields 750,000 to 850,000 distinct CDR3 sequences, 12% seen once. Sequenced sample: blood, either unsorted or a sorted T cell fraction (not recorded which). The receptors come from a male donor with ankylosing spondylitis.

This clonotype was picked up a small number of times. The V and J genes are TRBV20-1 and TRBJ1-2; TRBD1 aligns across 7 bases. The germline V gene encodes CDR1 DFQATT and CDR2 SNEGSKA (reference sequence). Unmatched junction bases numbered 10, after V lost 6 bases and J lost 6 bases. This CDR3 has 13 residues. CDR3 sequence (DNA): TGCAGTGCCCTAAGACAGGGAGAGCATGGCTACACCTTC. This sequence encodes CSALRQGEHGYTF.

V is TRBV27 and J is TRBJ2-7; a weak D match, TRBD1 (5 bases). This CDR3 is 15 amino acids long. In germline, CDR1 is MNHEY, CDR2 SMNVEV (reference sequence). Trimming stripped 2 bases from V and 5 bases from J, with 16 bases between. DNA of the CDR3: TGTGCCAGCAGTTTAATTAGGGGTTTGGGGAACGAGCAGTACTTC. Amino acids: CASSLIRGLGNEQYF.

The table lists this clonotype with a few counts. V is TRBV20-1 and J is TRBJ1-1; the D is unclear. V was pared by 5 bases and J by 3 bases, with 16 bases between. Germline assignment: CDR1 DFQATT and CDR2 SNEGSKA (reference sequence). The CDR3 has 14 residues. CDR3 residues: CSASLDSGDTEAFF. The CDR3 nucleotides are TGCAGTGCTTCGCTCGATAGCGGGGACACTGAAGCTTTCTTT.

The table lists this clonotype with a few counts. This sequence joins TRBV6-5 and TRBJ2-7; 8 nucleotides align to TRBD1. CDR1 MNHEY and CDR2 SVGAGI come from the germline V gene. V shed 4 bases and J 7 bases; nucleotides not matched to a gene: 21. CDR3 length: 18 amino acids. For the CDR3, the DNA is TGTGCCAGCAGTTCGTCCCATTTCCCAGGGGGCGCCCCGGGAGAGCAGTACTTC. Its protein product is CASSSSHFPGGAPGEQYF.

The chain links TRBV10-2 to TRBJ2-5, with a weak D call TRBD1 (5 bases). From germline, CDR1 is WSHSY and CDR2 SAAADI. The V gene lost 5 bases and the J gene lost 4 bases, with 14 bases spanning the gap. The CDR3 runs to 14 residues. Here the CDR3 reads CASSPTGQGETQYF. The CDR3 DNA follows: TGCGCCAGCAGTCCCACGGGTCAGGGAGAGACCCAGTACTTC.

The chain's CDR3 is CASIISGRSYNEQFF. Written as DNA, the CDR3 is TGTGCCAGCATTATTAGCGGGCGCTCCTACAATGAGCAGTTCTTC. The chain uses TRBV12-3 or TRBV12-4 and TRBJ2-1; 7 bases line up with TRBD2. V dropped 7 bases and J dropped 0; count of bases not matched to a gene: 6. CDR3 length equals 15 residues.

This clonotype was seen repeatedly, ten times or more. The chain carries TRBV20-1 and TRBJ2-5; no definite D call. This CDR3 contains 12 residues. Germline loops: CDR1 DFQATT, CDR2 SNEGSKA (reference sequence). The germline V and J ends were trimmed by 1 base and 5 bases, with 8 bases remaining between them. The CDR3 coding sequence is TGCAGTGCTAGAGGTGTCCCGGAGACCCAGTACTTC. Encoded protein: CSARGVPETQYF.

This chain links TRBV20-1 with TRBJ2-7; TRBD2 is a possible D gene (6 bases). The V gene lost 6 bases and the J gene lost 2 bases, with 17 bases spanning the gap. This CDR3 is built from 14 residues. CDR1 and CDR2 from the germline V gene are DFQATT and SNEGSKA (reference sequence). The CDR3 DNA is TGCAGTGCGCTAACCGGGACTGGAGCCTACGAGCAGTACTTC. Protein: CSALTGTGAYEQYF.

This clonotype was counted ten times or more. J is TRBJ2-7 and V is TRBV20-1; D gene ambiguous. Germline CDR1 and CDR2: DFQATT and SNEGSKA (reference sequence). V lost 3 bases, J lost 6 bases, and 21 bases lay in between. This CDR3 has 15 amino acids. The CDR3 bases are TGCAGTGCTAGTACCTCCGGCACCCTATTTAGCGAGCAGTACTTC. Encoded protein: CSASTSGTLFSEQYF.

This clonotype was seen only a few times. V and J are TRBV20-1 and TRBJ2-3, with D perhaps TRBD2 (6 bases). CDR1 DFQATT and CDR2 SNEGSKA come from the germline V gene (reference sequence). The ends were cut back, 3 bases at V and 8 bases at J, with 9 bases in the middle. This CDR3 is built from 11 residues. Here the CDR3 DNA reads TGCAGTGCTAGTCAGGAGGGTACGCAGTATTTT. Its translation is CSASQEGTQYF.

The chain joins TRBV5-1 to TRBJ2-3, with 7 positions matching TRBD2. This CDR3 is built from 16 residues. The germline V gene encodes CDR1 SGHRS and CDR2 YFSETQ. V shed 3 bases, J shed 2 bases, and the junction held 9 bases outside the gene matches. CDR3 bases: TGCGCCAGCAGCTCTCTACCGGGGGGACTCACAGATACGCAGTATTTT. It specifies CASSSLPGGLTDTQYF.

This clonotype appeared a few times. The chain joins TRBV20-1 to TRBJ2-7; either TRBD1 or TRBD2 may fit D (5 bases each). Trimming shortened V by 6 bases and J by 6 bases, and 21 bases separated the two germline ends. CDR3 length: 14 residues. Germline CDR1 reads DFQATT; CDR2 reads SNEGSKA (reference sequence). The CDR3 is CSAPPNPAGTEQYF. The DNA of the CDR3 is TGCAGTGCGCCCCCCAACCCCGCAGGGACCGAGCAGTACTTC.

CDR3 in amino acids: CASSQDLGGATGEDPQHF. The CDR3 DNA is TGCGCCAGCAGCCAAGATCTCGGCGGAGCGACAGGGGAGGATCCCCAGCATTTT. The V gene is TRBV4-3, the J gene TRBJ1-5; 8 nucleotides match TRBD1. The CDR3 consists of 18 residues. Germline V gives CDR1 LGHNA, CDR2 YSLEER. Trimming took 0 bases from V and 10 from J; bases not matched to a gene: 17.

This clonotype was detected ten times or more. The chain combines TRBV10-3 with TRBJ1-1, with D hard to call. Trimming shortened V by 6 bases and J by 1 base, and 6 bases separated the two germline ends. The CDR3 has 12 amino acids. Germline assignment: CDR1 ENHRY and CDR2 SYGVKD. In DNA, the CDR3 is TGTGCCATCAGCCGGCAGAACACTGAAGCTTTCTTT. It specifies CAISRQNTEAFF.

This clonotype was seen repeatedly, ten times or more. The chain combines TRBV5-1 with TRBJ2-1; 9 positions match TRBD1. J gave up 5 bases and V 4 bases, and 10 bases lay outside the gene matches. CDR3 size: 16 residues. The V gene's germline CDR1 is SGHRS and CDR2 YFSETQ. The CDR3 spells CASSQRPGQGDNEQFF. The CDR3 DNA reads TGCGCCAGCAGCCAGCGGCCGGGACAGGGCGACAATGAGCAGTTCTTC.

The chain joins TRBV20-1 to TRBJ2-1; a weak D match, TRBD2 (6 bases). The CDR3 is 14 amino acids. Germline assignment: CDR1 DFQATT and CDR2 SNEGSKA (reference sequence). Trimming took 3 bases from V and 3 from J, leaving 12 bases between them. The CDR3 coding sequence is TGCAGTGCTAGTTTTGGCGGGGACTACAATGAGCAGTTCTTC. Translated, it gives CSASFGGDYNEQFF.

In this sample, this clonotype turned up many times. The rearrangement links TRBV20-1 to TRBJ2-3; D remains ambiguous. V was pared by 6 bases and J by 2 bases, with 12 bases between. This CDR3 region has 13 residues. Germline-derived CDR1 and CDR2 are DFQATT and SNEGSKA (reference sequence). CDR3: CSAGGTITDTQYF. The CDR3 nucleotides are TGCAGTGCAGGCGGTACGATCACAGATACGCAGTATTTT.

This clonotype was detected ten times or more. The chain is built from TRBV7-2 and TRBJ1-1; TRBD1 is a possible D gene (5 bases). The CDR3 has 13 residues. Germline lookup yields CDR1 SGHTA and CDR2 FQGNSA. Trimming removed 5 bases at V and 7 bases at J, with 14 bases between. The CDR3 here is CASSQNQGGEAFF. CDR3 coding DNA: TGTGCCAGCAGCCAAAACCAGGGAGGTGAAGCTTTCTTT.

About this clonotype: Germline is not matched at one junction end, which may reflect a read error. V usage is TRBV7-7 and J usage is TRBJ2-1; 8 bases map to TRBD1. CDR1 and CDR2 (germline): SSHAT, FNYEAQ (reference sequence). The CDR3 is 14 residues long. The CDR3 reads CASSLTQGGNEQFF. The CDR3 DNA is TGTGCTAGCAGCTTAACACAGGGGGGAAATGAGCAGTTCTTC.

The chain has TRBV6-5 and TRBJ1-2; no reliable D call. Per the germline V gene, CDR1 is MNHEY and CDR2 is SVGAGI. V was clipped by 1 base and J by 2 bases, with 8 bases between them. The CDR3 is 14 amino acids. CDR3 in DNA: TGTGCCAGCAGTTACTTAGACACGAACTATGGCTACACCTTC. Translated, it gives CASSYLDTNYGYTF.

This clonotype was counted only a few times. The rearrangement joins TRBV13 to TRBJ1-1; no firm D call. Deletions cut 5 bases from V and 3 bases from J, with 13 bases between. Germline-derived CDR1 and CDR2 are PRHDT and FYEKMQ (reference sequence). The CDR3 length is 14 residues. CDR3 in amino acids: CASSPTRQDTEAFF. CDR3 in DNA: TGTGCCAGCAGCCCCACCCGGCAGGACACTGAAGCTTTCTTT.